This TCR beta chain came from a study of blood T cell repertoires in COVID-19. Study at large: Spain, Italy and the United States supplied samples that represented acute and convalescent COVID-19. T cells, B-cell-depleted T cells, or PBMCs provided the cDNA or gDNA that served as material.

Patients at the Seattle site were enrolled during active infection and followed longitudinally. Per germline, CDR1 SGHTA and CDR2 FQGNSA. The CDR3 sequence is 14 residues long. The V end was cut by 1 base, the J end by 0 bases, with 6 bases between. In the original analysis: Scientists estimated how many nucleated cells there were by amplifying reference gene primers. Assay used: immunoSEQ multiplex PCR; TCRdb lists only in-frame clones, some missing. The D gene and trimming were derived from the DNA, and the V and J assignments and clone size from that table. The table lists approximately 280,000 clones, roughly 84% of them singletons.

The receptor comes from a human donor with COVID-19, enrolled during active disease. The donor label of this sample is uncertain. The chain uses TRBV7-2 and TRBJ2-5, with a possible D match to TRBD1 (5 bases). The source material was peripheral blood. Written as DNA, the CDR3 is TGTGCCAGCAGCTTAGACAGGTACCAAGAGACCCAGTACTTC. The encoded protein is CASSLDRYQETQYF.